These 8 T cell receptor beta chains share one sample of origin, sequenced in a study of T cell responses to AZD1222 COVID-19 vaccine. Sequenced by immunoSEQ multiplex PCR; TCRdb stores in-frame clones only, minus some. The sample holds about 150,000 clones, 90% seen once. Specimen: peripheral blood, collected on day 0 of AZD1222 vaccination. The source of these receptors is an adult in good health.

This clone was recorded a few times. V gene TRBV27 combines with J gene TRBJ1-1; tentatively, D is TRBD1 (5 bases). The V gene lost 5 bases and the J gene lost 5 bases, with 18 bases spanning the gap. The CDR3 loop spans 15 amino acids. CDR1 MNHEY and CDR2 SMNVEV come from the germline V gene (reference sequence). The CDR3 nucleotides read TGTGCCAGCAGTCCCTGGGGCAGGGTGGGGACTGAAGCTTTCTTT. Its protein is CASSPWGRVGTEAFF.

CDR3 sequence reads: CASSYPGGRDTQYF. CDR3 DNA: TGTGCCAGCAGTTACCCGGGCGGGCGAGATACGCAGTATTTT. This sequence joins TRBV6-5 and TRBJ2-3; the D gene is possibly TRBD2 (5 bases). The V gene lost 2 bases and the J gene lost 5 bases, with 11 bases spanning the gap. The germline gives CDR1 MNHEY, CDR2 SVGAGI. This CDR3 contains 14 residues.

V and J are TRBV19 and TRBJ1-2, with D unclear. This CDR3 comprises 13 residues. The V gene's germline CDR1 is LNHDA and CDR2 SQIVND (reference sequence). Trimming took off 3 bases at V and 5 bases at J, with 10 bases between the two ends. The DNA of the CDR3 is TGTGCCAGTAGTATCCCCGGCCTGTATGGCTACACCTTC. This sequence encodes CASSIPGLYGYTF.

The rearrangement uses TRBV7-2 and TRBJ2-5; TRBD2 matches at 8 bases. J was trimmed by 1 base and V by 1 base; bases with no gene match: 8. CDR1 and CDR2 from the germline V gene are SGHTA and FQGNSA. This CDR3 has 17 residues. The CDR3 DNA sequence: TGTGCCAGCAGCTTAGTCCCCCGGCGGGGGGCCCAAGAGACCCAGTACTTC. The encoded protein is CASSLVPRRGAQETQYF.

J is TRBJ2-3 and V is TRBV9, with 7 bases identical to TRBD2. Germline loops: CDR1 SGDLS, CDR2 YYNGEE. After removal of 3 bases from V and 0 bases from J, the junction contained 10 bases not matched to a gene. The CDR3 is made up of 17 amino acids. CDR3 in amino acids: CASSAQQTSVSTDTQYF. CDR3 coding DNA: TGTGCCAGCAGCGCCCAACAAACTAGCGTTAGCACAGATACGCAGTATTTT.

The rearrangement joins TRBV19 to TRBJ2-5, with 8 positions matching TRBD1. The V segment lost 6 bases and the J segment 5 bases; nucleotides outside the gene matches: 5. CDR1 and CDR2 from the germline V gene are LNHDA and SQIVND (reference sequence). The CDR3 covers 13 residues. For the CDR3, the DNA is TGTGCCAGTAGGTTACACAGGGGGGAGACCCAGTACTTC. Its translation is CASRLHRGETQYF. The complete variable domain, with remaining parts taken from reference TRBV19 and TRBJ2-5, reads DGGITQSPKYLFRKEGQNVTLSCEQNLNHDAMYWYRQDPGQGLRLIYYSQIVNDFQKGDIAEGYSVSREKKESFPLTVTSAQKNPTAFYLCASRLHRGETQYFGPGTRLLVL.

V gene TRBV4-1 combines with J gene TRBJ1-6; D ambiguous. Trimming stripped 0 bases from V and 6 bases from J, with 6 bases between. CDR3 size: 14 residues. Germline V gene lookup returns CDR1 MGHRA and CDR2 YSYEKL. As DNA, the CDR3 is TGCGCCAGCAGCCAAGAAACGGCTAATTCACCCCTCCACTTT. This codes for CASSQETANSPLHF.

J is TRBJ2-5 and V is TRBV10-2; D not resolved. V was shortened by 3 bases and J by 5 bases, with 7 bases between the two germline ends. The CDR3 is 12 residues long. The germline V gene encodes CDR1 WSHSY and CDR2 SAAADI. CDR3 bases: TGCGCCAGCAGTGAAACTTGGGAGACCCAGTACTTC. This codes for CASSETWETQYF.